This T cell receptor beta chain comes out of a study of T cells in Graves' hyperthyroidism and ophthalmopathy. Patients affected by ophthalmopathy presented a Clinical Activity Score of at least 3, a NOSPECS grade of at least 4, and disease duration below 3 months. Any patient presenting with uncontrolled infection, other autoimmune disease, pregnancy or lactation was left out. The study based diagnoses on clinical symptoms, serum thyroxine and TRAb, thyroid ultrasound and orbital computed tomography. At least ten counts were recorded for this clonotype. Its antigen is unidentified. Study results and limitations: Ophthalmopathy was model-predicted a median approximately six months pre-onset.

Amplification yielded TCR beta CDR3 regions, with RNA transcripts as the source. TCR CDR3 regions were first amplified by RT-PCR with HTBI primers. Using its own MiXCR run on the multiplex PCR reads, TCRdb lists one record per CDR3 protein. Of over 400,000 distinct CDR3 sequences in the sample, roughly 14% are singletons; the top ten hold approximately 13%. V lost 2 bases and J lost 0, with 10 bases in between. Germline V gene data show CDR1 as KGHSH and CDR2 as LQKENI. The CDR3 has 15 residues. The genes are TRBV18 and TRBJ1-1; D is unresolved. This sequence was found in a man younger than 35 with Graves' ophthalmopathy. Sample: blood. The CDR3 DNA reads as TGTGCCAGCTCACCAAGGATTATCATGAACACTGAAGCTTTCTTT. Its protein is CASSPRIIMNTEAFF. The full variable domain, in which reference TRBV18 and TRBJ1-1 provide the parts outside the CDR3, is NAGVMQNPRHLVRRRGQEARLRCSPMKGHSHVYWYRQLPEEGLKFMVYLQKENIIDESGMPKERFSAEFPKEGPSILRIQQVVRGDSAAYFCASSPRIIMNTEAFFGQGTRLTVV.